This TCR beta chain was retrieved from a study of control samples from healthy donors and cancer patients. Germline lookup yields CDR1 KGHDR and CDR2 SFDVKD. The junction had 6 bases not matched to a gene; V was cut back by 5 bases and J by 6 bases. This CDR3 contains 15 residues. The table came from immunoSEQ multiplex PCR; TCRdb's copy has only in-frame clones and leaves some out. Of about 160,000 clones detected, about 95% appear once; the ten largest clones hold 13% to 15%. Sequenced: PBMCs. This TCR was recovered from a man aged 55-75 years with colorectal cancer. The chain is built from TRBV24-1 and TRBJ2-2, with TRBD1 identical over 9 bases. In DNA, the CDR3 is TGTGCCACCAGTGGAGGGACAGGGCACCCCGGGGAGCTGTTTTTT. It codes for CATSGGTGHPGELFF.